What follows describes a single T cell receptor (beta chain). Germline loops: CDR1 ENHRY, CDR2 SYGVKD. The CDR3 is made up of 12 amino acids. V trimming: 9 bases; J trimming: 4 bases; junction bases outside the gene matches: 4. Sequencing used immunoSEQ multiplex PCR; TCRdb keeps in-frame clones, though not all of them. The sample has about 40,000 clones, roughly 91% seen once. The sample is drawn from a study of T cell changes during pregnancy in multiple sclerosis. The J gene is TRBJ2-7, the V gene TRBV10-3, with 9 bases matching TRBD1. This clonotype was sampled from a female donor with multiple sclerosis, enrolled in a pregnancy study. Sequenced input: PBMCs (not recorded whether the cells were cultured). CDR3 coding DNA: TGTGCCATACTCGGGACAGGGTACGAGCAGTACTTC. Its protein is CAILGTGYEQYF.